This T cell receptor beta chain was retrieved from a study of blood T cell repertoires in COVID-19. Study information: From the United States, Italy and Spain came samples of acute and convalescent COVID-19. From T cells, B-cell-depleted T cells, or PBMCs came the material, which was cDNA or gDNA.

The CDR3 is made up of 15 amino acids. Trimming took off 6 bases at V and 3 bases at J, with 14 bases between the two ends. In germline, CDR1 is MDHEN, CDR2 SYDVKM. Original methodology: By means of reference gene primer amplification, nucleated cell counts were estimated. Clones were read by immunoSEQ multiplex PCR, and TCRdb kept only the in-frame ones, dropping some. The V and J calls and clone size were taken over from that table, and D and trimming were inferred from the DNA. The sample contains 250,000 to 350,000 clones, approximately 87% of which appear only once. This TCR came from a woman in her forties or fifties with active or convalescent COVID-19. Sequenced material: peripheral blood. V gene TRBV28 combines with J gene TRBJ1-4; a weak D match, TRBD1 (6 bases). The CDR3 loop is CASSPAGAPNEKLFF. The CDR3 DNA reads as TGTGCCAGCAGCCCCGCAGGGGCCCCTAATGAAAAACTGTTTTTT.